This T cell receptor beta chain emerged from a study of blood T cell repertoires in COVID-19. Study at large: Material from acute and convalescent COVID-19 was sourced from the United States, Italy and Spain. Sources were T cells, B-cell-depleted T cells, or PBMCs; the material itself was cDNA or gDNA.

The germline V gene has CDR1 SGHTA and CDR2 FQGTGA. V was pared by 1 base and J by 1 base, with 7 bases between. The CDR3 is made up of 15 amino acids. Authors' analysis steps: Nucleated cell counts were estimated from reference gene primer amplification. Profiling relied on immunoSEQ multiplex PCR, and the TCRdb table lists in-frame clones only, not all of them. Clonal size and the V and J genes are those of that table, whereas D and trimming came from the DNA. The sample carries approximately 300,000 clones, around 88% recorded once. The specimen was peripheral blood. V and J are TRBV7-3 and TRBJ2-2; unclear D gene. The receptor comes from a man aged 25-45 years with acute or convalescent COVID-19. The CDR3 is CASSLRAQNTGELFF. In DNA form, the CDR3 reads TGTGCCAGCAGCTTAAGGGCCCAGAACACCGGGGAGCTGTTTTTT.